This T cell receptor beta chain comes out of a study of blood T cell repertoires in COVID-19 (dated by TCRdb to between 2020 and 2021). Regarding the research as a whole: Collaborator samples came from the United States, Italy and Spain and covered acute and convalescent phases of COVID-19. The prospective study material was composed of cDNA or gDNA derived from T cells, B-cell-depleted T cells, or PBMCs. Deeply sampled blood TCRbeta repertoires from subjects exposed to, actively infected with, or recovered from COVID-19 were included in the dataset. The repertoires were made available in a free public database intended to serve as a resource for research on the immune response to SARS-CoV-2. The samples were drawn from the first 160 participants of the ongoing ImmuneRACE study and from over 950 subjects provided by 6 global collaborators. Sample metadata almost always included a de-identified subject ID, COVID-19 status, age in years and sex. Where HLA class I and class II types were available, the types were taken from metadata supplied by the sample provider, not from assay-based typing.

TCRbeta CDR3 regions were amplified from genomic DNA by means of the immunoSEQ Assay, a bias-controlled multiplex PCR. Per the authors' processing: The number of nucleated cells in each sample was estimated from the amplification of reference gene primers within the assay. Sequence reads were collapsed and filtered to measure the absolute abundance of every unique TCRbeta CDR3 rearrangement. For each sample, productive Simpson clonality was calculated as the square root of Simpson's diversity index across productive rearrangements. Imported from immuneACCESS, the table was reduced by TCRdb to in-frame sequences with V and J called. These copies leave out some clones; in studies compared against another copy, an unresolved V gene accounts for under half, and the cause of the remainder is not known. V and J calls plus clone size are reproduced from that table; the DNA served to infer D and trimming. Here the sample has some 78,000 clones; about nine tenths occur a single time. Around 12% of the sample belongs to the ten largest clones.

What the authors observed across the whole study: How much clinical and demographic metadata was included differed by source and by participant, and the metadata was provided uncurated.

The collaborating institutions used their own protocols to collect whole blood in K2EDTA tubes. For TCRbeta analysis, collaborators shipped samples in one of three forms: frozen whole blood, isolated PBMCs, or DNA extracted from either of those sample types. With regard to this clone: The antigen it binds to is not known. No per-base quality is available; no much larger clone lies one base away.

Trimming takes 6 bases from V and 2 bases from J, and the germline ends sit 10 bases apart. Including cysteine and phenylalanine, the CDR3 has 13 amino acids. CDR3 DNA only is kept here, 39 bases in frame from base 1. CDR1 and CDR2 are read off the germline V gene (reference sequence) as MNHEY and SMNVEV. The rearrangement joined TRBV27 to TRBJ1-2; TRBD1 is perhaps the D gene, given 6 matching bases. This TCR derives from a man between 65 and 85 years old with active or convalescent COVID-19. Sequenced material: peripheral blood. The nucleotides read TGTGCCAGCAGCCCGACAGGAAACTATGGCTACACCTTC. Translated, it reads CASSPTGNYGYTF.